The rows below give T cell receptor beta chains drawn from one sample of a study of identical twins. TCRdb ran MiXCR on the 5' RACE reads and lists one entry per CDR3 protein. The sample contains about 240,000 distinct CDR3 sequences, under 12% of which appear only once. Sequences were obtained from memory T cells sorted from blood. These receptors all stem from a man aged 45-65 years in good health. CDR3s include the opening cysteine and the closing phenylalanine or tryptophan. Fields, in order: clone size, V gene, J gene, D gene, CDR3 DNA, CDR3 protein. The D gene is left open where the match is weak. Size tells how often a clone was seen (once, few, many) or the class of an expanded clone, and some rows leave it out.

clone size: few; V gene: TRBV28; J gene: TRBJ2-7; D gene: TRBD1; CDR3 DNA: TGTGCCAGCAGTAACCCGACAGGGGGCATTACCTACGAGCAGTACTTC; CDR3 protein: CASSNPTGGITYEQYF
clone size: -; V gene: TRBV5-1; J gene: TRBJ2-3; D gene: -; CDR3 DNA: TGCGCCAGCAGCCTACAGGGTAGATCAGATACGCAGTATTTT; CDR3 protein: CASSLQGRSDTQYF
clone size: few; V gene: TRBV20-1; J gene: TRBJ2-1; D gene: TRBD1; CDR3 DNA: TGCAGTGCTAGAGCTACGTTCCGTCCGTCGACAGGGGTGGGCAATGAGCAGTTCTTC; CDR3 protein: CSARATFRPSTGVGNEQFF
clone size: few; V gene: TRBV15; J gene: TRBJ1-1; D gene: -; CDR3 DNA: TGTGCCACCAGCAGAGATTTGACAGTCACTGAAGCTTTCTTT; CDR3 protein: CATSRDLTVTEAFF
clone size: few; V gene: TRBV19; J gene: TRBJ2-3; D gene: -; CDR3 DNA: TGTGCCAGTAGTATTCAGGGATCGGATACGCAGTATTTT; CDR3 protein: CASSIQGSDTQYF
clone size: few; V gene: TRBV20-1; J gene: TRBJ2-3; D gene: TRBD1; CDR3 DNA: TGCAGTGCTAGACCGACAGGGGGTCAAATAGATACGCAGTATTTT; CDR3 protein: CSARPTGGQIDTQYF
clone size: few; V gene: TRBV12-3/TRBV12-4; J gene: TRBJ2-2; D gene: -; CDR3 DNA: TGTGCCAGCAGTTTAGCGCGCCGCCTCACGAGGGCCGGGGAGCTGTTTTTT; CDR3 protein: CASSLARRLTRAGELFF
clone size: few; V gene: TRBV10-2; J gene: TRBJ2-1; D gene: -; CDR3 DNA: TGCGCCAGCAGTACGCTGGGTTACAATGAGCAGTTCTTC; CDR3 protein: CASSTLGYNEQFF
clone size: many; V gene: TRBV5-1; J gene: TRBJ2-7; D gene: -; CDR3 DNA: TGCGCCAGCAGCTTGCCTCAGGGAGCCGAGCAGTACTTC; CDR3 protein: CASSLPQGAEQYF
clone size: many; V gene: TRBV9; J gene: TRBJ1-3; D gene: -; CDR3 DNA: TGTGCCAGCAGCGAGAGTGGGTTATCTGGAAACACCATATATTTT; CDR3 protein: CASSESGLSGNTIYF
clone size: -; V gene: TRBV12-3/TRBV12-4; J gene: TRBJ1-5; D gene: -; CDR3 DNA: TGTGCCAGCAGTTCTGGGTTGGGCTCAGGACCCCAGCATTTT; CDR3 protein: CASSSGLGSGPQHF
clone size: -; V gene: TRBV5-4; J gene: TRBJ2-7; D gene: -; CDR3 DNA: TGTGCCAGCAGCCCGAGGATGGGCGGGGTGGCCTCCGAGCAGTACTTC; CDR3 protein: CASSPRMGGVASEQYF
clone size: many; V gene: TRBV27; J gene: TRBJ2-7; D gene: TRBD1; CDR3 DNA: TGTGCCAGCAGTTTCGGGGACAGGGGTTACGAGCAGTACTTC; CDR3 protein: CASSFGDRGYEQYF
clone size: once; V gene: TRBV2; J gene: TRBJ2-7; D gene: -; CDR3 DNA: TGTGCCAGTCGACAAGGAGGTGGATACGAGCAGTACTTC; CDR3 protein: CASRQGGGYEQYF
clone size: many; V gene: TRBV5-5; J gene: TRBJ1-6; D gene: TRBD1; CDR3 DNA: TGTGCCAGCAGCTTGTATCTTGGGACAGGGAGAGAACCCCTCCACTTT; CDR3 protein: CASSLYLGTGREPLHF
clone size: -; V gene: TRBV3-1; J gene: TRBJ2-7; D gene: TRBD2; CDR3 DNA: TGTGCCAGCAGCCAAAGACCGGGACTAGCGATCTACGAGCAGTACTTC; CDR3 protein: CASSQRPGLAIYEQYF
clone size: -; V gene: TRBV7-2; J gene: TRBJ1-4; D gene: -; CDR3 DNA: TGTGCCAGCAGCTTAGCCGGAGGGGTAAATGAAAAACTGTTTTTT; CDR3 protein: CASSLAGGVNEKLFF